This T cell receptor (beta chain) was identified during a study of blood T cell repertoires in COVID-19. Study context: Samples of COVID-19 (acute and convalescent) were obtained from the United States, Italy and Spain. Sources were T cells, B-cell-depleted T cells, or PBMCs; the material itself was cDNA or gDNA.

Germline V gives CDR1 LGHNA, CDR2 YSLEER. This CDR3 comprises 18 residues. The ends lost 4 bases at V and 2 bases at J; junction bases unmatched: 13. How the authors handled the data: Estimation of nucleated cell counts relied on the amplification of reference gene primers. TCRdb's copy holds only in-frame clones and misses some; the assay was immunoSEQ multiplex PCR. V and J calls and clone size follow that table, whereas D and trimming were derived from the DNA. The data hold under 250,000 clones, with 82% observed a single time. Enrolment of Seattle patients took place during active infection, and they were followed longitudinally.

The chain couples TRBV4-3 to TRBJ2-7; 11 nucleotides align to TRBD2. Specimen: peripheral blood. The TCR sequence derives from a woman in her 70s with COVID-19, enrolled during active disease. The CDR3 spells CASSRTGPTSGRAYEQYF. The CDR3 DNA reads as TGCGCCAGCAGCCGGACCGGCCCCACTAGCGGGAGAGCCTACGAGCAGTACTTC.